The count of the clone carrying this T cell receptor beta chain is one. In the original analysis: Estimation of nucleated cell counts was performed using reference gene primer amplification. Measured with immunoSEQ multiplex PCR; TCRdb has only the in-frame clones, and not every one. The V and J calls and clone size come from that table; D and trimming were worked out from the DNA. The table records 45,000 to 55,000 clones, under 90% of them present only once. These data come from a study of blood T cell repertoires in COVID-19. Study information: Acute and convalescent COVID-19 samples came from the United States, Italy and Spain. Sample material is recorded as cDNA or gDNA derived from T cells, B-cell-depleted T cells, or PBMCs.

V was cut by 2 bases and J by 3 bases, with 14 bases left in between. The V gene's germline CDR1 is SNHLY and CDR2 FYNNEI. The CDR3 is 15 amino acids. The sequenced sample consisted of peripheral blood. The chain is built from TRBV2 and TRBJ2-7, with D tentatively TRBD2 (6 bases). The clonotype originates from a human donor in a cohort sampled during active COVID-19. CDR3 loop: CASSERMDYDYEQYF. The DNA for the CDR3 is TGTGCCAGCAGTGAACGAATGGACTATGACTACGAGCAGTACTTC.